These T cell receptor beta chains were read from a single sample in a study of cytomegalovirus exposure and HLA in healthy donors. The repertoire was sequenced with immunoSEQ multiplex PCR; TCRdb's copy has only in-frame clones and lacks some. This sample yields 150,000 to 200,000 clones, of which about 83% are seen a single time; more than 1.4% belongs to the top ten. The sample consisted of PBMCs. The source of these receptors is a woman aged 18-29 years in good health and CMV-seronegative. CDR3s include the opening cysteine and the closing phenylalanine or tryptophan. Each record gives: clone size, D gene, V gene, J gene, CDR3 protein, CDR3 DNA. The D gene is left open where the match is weak. Size tells how often a clone was seen (once, few, many) or the class of an expanded clone, and some rows leave it out.

abundance: .; d_gene: TRBD2; v_gene: TRBV7-3; j_gene: TRBJ2-1; CDR3aa: CASSDKAGPDNEQFF; CDR3nt: TGTGCCAGCAGCGACAAAGCGGGGCCCGACAATGAGCAGTTCTTC
abundance: .; d_gene: TRBD2; v_gene: TRBV5-6; j_gene: TRBJ2-3; CDR3aa: CASEAGARSDTQYF; CDR3nt: TGTGCCAGCGAAGCGGGGGCCCGATCAGATACGCAGTATTTT
abundance: .; d_gene: .; v_gene: TRBV19; j_gene: TRBJ1-5; CDR3aa: CASREGSNQPQHF; CDR3nt: TGTGCCAGTAGGGAGGGTAGCAATCAGCCCCAGCATTTT
abundance: once; d_gene: .; v_gene: TRBV27; j_gene: TRBJ2-5; CDR3aa: CASRRTGTETQYF; CDR3nt: TGTGCCAGCAGACGTACAGGGACCGAGACCCAGTACTTC
abundance: .; d_gene: TRBD1; v_gene: TRBV29-1; j_gene: TRBJ1-1; CDR3aa: CSVPGQGSYLAFF; CDR3nt: TGCAGCGTGCCAGGACAGGGGTCATATCTAGCTTTCTTT
abundance: .; d_gene: .; v_gene: TRBV6-1; j_gene: TRBJ2-7; CDR3aa: CASVRGYEQYF; CDR3nt: TGTGCCAGCGTCCGAGGCTACGAGCAGTACTTC
abundance: .; d_gene: .; v_gene: TRBV30; j_gene: TRBJ1-1; CDR3aa: CAWSGGGNTEAFF; CDR3nt: TGTGCCTGGAGTGGGGGGGGAAACACTGAAGCTTTCTTT
abundance: .; d_gene: TRBD2; v_gene: TRBV4-2; j_gene: TRBJ2-3; CDR3aa: CASSQVLVAGVAPDTQYF; CDR3nt: TGTGCCAGCAGCCAAGTCCTTGTGGCGGGAGTGGCTCCAGATACGCAGTATTTT
abundance: few; d_gene: TRBD1; v_gene: TRBV19; j_gene: TRBJ2-3; CDR3aa: CASRLDRARDTQYF; CDR3nt: TGTGCCAGTAGACTCGACAGGGCAAGGGATACGCAGTATTTT
abundance: few; d_gene: TRBD2; v_gene: TRBV4-1; j_gene: TRBJ2-7; CDR3aa: CASSLRTSGRSEQYF; CDR3nt: TGCGCCAGCAGCCTCCGGACTAGCGGGAGATCCGAGCAGTACTTC
abundance: few; d_gene: TRBD1; v_gene: TRBV7-8; j_gene: TRBJ1-6; CDR3aa: CASSRDRDLYNSPLHF; CDR3nt: TGTGCCAGCAGCCGGGACAGGGATCTCTATAATTCACCCCTCCACTTT
abundance: .; d_gene: .; v_gene: TRBV6-1; j_gene: TRBJ2-3; CDR3aa: CASSERDTQYF; CDR3nt: TGTGCCAGCAGTGAACGAGATACGCAGTATTTT